This TCR beta chain was sequenced for a study of STAT3 mutations in large granular lymphocyte leukemia. Study-wide results and caveats: Differing intervals and regimens complicate linking therapy response to clone burden. In T-cell large granular lymphocyte leukemia, about half of patients showed multiple immunodominant subclonotypes.

The data were produced by immunoSEQ multiplex PCR, yet TCRdb's version contains in-frame clones alone and is incomplete. The sample contains about 9,300 clones, roughly 90% of which appear only once. Regarding this clone: What it binds is unknown.

The material sequenced was peripheral blood mononuclear cells. This sequence was found in a man at least 80 years old with T-cell large granular lymphocyte leukemia. Some clones in this sample may be carry-over from other donors' samples.

The DNA for the CDR3 is TGTGCCAGCAGCCAACCGACAGGGGGCTTAAACACTGAAGCTTTCTTT. The encoded protein is CASSQPTGGLNTEAFF. The chain combines TRBV5-4 with TRBJ1-1; 10 bases line up with TRBD1. The CDR3 spans 16 residues. V shed 4 bases and J 2 bases; nucleotides not matched to a gene: 8. The germline V gene encodes CDR1 SGHNT and CDR2 YYREEE (reference sequence).